A selection of T cell receptor beta chains follows, all from one sample in a study of early T cells in non-severe SARS-CoV-2 infection. TCRdb called the 5' RACE reads again in MiXCR, with one record for every CDR3 protein. The table includes around 57,000 distinct CDR3 sequences, 11% detected once. Material for sequencing was whole blood. The receptors were sampled from an adult who was a healthcare worker with PCR-confirmed SARS-CoV-2 infection or an uninfected control (not recorded which). Each CDR3 is given with its conserved first and last residue. A D gene is named only where the DNA matches it firmly. For some rows the clone size is stated as once, few or many, or as a class when expanded; others skip it.

V	J	size	D	DNA	CDR3
TRBV11-2	TRBJ2-7	NA	NA	TGTGCCAGCAGTCTCGGACAGAGGGGAGAGCAGTACTTC	CASSLGQRGEQYF
TRBV10-1	TRBJ2-5	many	TRBD2	TGCGCCAGCAGTGAGGGTGGACTAGCGGCGCAAGAGACCCAGTACTTC	CASSEGGLAAQETQYF
TRBV10-3	TRBJ2-5	NA	NA	TGTGCCATCAGTGGGACAGACCAAGAGACCCAGTACTTC	CAISGTDQETQYF
TRBV29-1	TRBJ2-1	many	TRBD1	TGCAGCGTTGGACGGGACAGGGGCTACAATGAGCAGTTCTTC	CSVGRDRGYNEQFF
TRBV29-1	TRBJ1-4	many	NA	TGCAGCGTTGTAGGGGCTGCAACTAATGAAAAACTGTTTTTT	CSVVGAATNEKLFF
TRBV5-1	TRBJ2-4	NA	NA	TGCGCCAGCAGCTCGGCGGGACAGACCAAAAACATTCAGTACTTC	CASSSAGQTKNIQYF
TRBV2	TRBJ2-2	NA	TRBD2	TGTGCCAGCAGCGAGCGGGAGGGGCACACAGGGGAGCTGTTTTTT	CASSEREGHTGELFF
TRBV12-5	TRBJ2-2	few	TRBD2	TGTGCTAGTGCTGGGGGACTAGCGAGGAACACCGGGGAGCTGTTTTTT	CASAGGLARNTGELFF
TRBV29-1	TRBJ2-3	many	TRBD1	TGCAGCGTAGTGACAGGGCACACAGATACGCAGTATTTT	CSVVTGHTDTQYF
TRBV3-1	TRBJ2-7	few	NA	TGTGCCAGCAGCCAAACCTGGGGGGATGGCGAGCAGTACTTC	CASSQTWGDGEQYF